This T cell receptor (beta chain) was profiled in a study of blood T cell repertoires in COVID-19. Germline loops: CDR1 SGHNT, CDR2 YYREEE (reference sequence). The CDR3 consists of 14 residues. With V trimmed by 3 bases and J by 4 bases, 5 bases remained unmatched. Clones were sequenced by immunoSEQ multiplex PCR, and TCRdb holds only the in-frame ones, with some missing. This table has about 130,000 clones, around 86% appearing once. The clonotype comes from a man aged 25-45 years who had recovered from COVID-19. The sequenced sample was PBMCs or T cells enriched from blood (not recorded which). The rearrangement links TRBV5-4 to TRBJ2-3, with 7 bases that match TRBD1. The CDR3 region is CASSSRQGSDTQYF. In nucleotides, the CDR3 is TGTGCCAGCAGCTCAAGACAGGGCTCAGATACGCAGTATTTT.